The 16 T cell receptor beta chains listed next were all sequenced from one sample in a study of regulatory T cells in long-lasting Graves disease (dated by TCRdb to the early 2020s). Library creation used multiplex PCR. TCRdb names Illumina HiSeq 4000 as the instrument used. TCR beta libraries were built with iRepertoire HTBI primers and Arm-PCR amplification of CDR3 regions. TCRdb trimmed public reads at Q25 via fastp, called clones via MiXCR and kept in-frame beta chains. One record per CDR3 amino acid sequence lists the most common genes and DNA. Here the sample has 550,000 or so distinct CDR3 sequences; 12% occur a single time. The leading ten clones occupy 8% to 10% of the sample. This sample's time point label indicates: newly diagnosed GD, antithyroid drugs for less than 3 months. RNA was extracted from PBMCs in TRIzol for both TCR sequencing and RNA sequencing. Another study also made use of these data, one on T cells in Graves' hyperthyroidism and ophthalmopathy.

The source material was peripheral blood mononuclear cells (PBMCs), sampled at new diagnosis, from a patient treated with antithyroid drugs. Receptors were obtained from a woman aged 25 to 45 with Graves disease. Donor details come from another sample of the same person, matched by shared clones.

The gene calls are TRBV7-9 and TRBJ2-7; 11 nucleotides align to TRBD2. The CDR3 consists of 15 residues. The V segment lost 5 bases and the J segment 4 bases; nucleotides outside the gene matches: 7. Germline assignment: CDR1 SEHNR and CDR2 FQNEAQ (reference sequence). The CDR3 DNA is TGTGCCAGCAGCGTGACTAGCGGGAAAGGGTACGAGCAGTACTTC. Its translation: CASSVTSGKGYEQYF.

This clonotype was recorded many times. The rearrangement joins TRBV7-3 to TRBJ2-5; 7 nucleotides line up with TRBD1. The DNA matches TRBJ2-1 better at its end, which makes the J call doubtful. CDR1 and CDR2 (germline): SGHTA, FQGTGA. The CDR3 contains 15 residues. The CDR3, as DNA: TGTGCCAGCAGCTTAAGAGGGGGCGAATACAATGAGCAGTTCTTC. Residues: CASSLRGGEYNEQFF.

This clonotype has ten or more counts. The chain is built from TRBV28 and TRBJ2-1, with 14 bases lining up with TRBD2. Germline CDR1 MDHEN, CDR2 SYDVKM. Losses at the gene ends were 6 bases for V and 6 bases for J; bases not matched to a gene: 7. The CDR3 length is 16 residues. The CDR3 DNA sequence: TGTGCCAGCAGGGCCGGGACTAGCGGGAGAGCCAATGAGCAGTTCTTC. It translates to CASRAGTSGRANEQFF.

CDR3 DNA: TGCAGTGCTAGGGGGACAGGTCGGGATACGCAGTATTTT. As protein: CSARGTGRDTQYF. V is TRBV20-1 and J is TRBJ2-3; 8 bases agree with TRBD1. The V gene end was trimmed by 3 bases and the J gene end by 6 bases; junction bases not matched to a gene: 5. The length of the CDR3 is 13 residues. Germline values: CDR1 DFQATT, CDR2 SNEGSKA (reference sequence).

The chain recombines TRBV28 with TRBJ2-7, with D unclear. Trimming pared 2 bases from V and 5 bases from J, leaving 22 bases between. Germline V gene lookup returns CDR1 MDHEN and CDR2 SYDVKM. The CDR3 consists of 17 residues. CDR3 region: CASSLGRPGSFRDEQYF. The DNA for the CDR3 is TGTGCCAGCAGTTTAGGCCGACCAGGTTCCTTTCGTGACGAGCAGTACTTC.

The count of this clonotype is one. Since a much larger clone is just one base distant, this may be a read error. This chain links TRBV29-1 with TRBJ2-7; D unclear. The CDR3 runs to 15 residues. Germline loops: CDR1 SQVTM, CDR2 ANQGSEA. V was shortened by 5 bases and J by 0 bases, with 17 bases between the two germline ends. CDR3 nucleotides: TGCAGCGTTCTTAGGTCCGCGAAAGCCTCCTACGAGCAGTACTTC. Amino acid sequence: CSVLRSAKASYEQYF.

This clonotype was found many times. J is TRBJ1-6 and V is TRBV2; D ambiguous. Germline V gives CDR1 SNHLY, CDR2 FYNNEI. This CDR3 spans 15 amino acids. V lost 8 bases, J lost 4 bases, and 15 bases lay in between. The CDR3 sequence is CASCRLETYNSPLHF. The CDR3 DNA sequence: TGTGCCAGCTGTAGGTTAGAGACGTATAATTCACCCCTCCACTTT.

This clonotype was detected ten times or more. V and J are TRBV28 and TRBJ1-2, with TRBD1 identical over 7 bases. Trimming removed 4 bases from V and 4 bases from J; junction bases left unmatched: 12. The CDR3 is made up of 16 amino acids. The germline gives CDR1 MDHEN, CDR2 SYDVKM. CDR3 DNA: TGTGCCAGCAGTTGGGAGAGGAGGTCAGGGGGCTATGGCTACACCTTC. It is translated as CASSWERRSGGYGYTF.

This chain links TRBV7-9 with TRBJ2-1; possibly TRBD2 for D (5 bases). The V end lost 5 bases, the J end lost 5 bases, and 10 bases lay between the germline ends. Germline loops: CDR1 SEHNR, CDR2 FQNEAQ (reference sequence). The CDR3 has 13 residues. CDR3 DNA: TGTGCCAGCAGCCTCGGGATAGACAATGAGCAGTTCTTC. Protein: CASSLGIDNEQFF.

CDR3 amino acids: CASSLNGPTAFF. CDR3 in DNA: TGTGCCAGCAGCTTAAACGGCCCGACAGCTTTCTTT. The V gene is TRBV11-1, the J gene TRBJ1-1; D gene ambiguous. Germline CDR1 is SGHAT and CDR2 is FQDESV (reference sequence). CDR3 length: 12 amino acids. V lost 2 bases and J lost 10, with 11 bases in between.

This clonotype showed up many times. The chain has TRBV2 and TRBJ1-2, with 7 bases that match TRBD1. The V and J ends lost 10 bases and 7 bases, in that order; junction bases with no gene match: 9. The germline CDR1 and CDR2 sequences are SNHLY and FYNNEI. The CDR3 runs 12 residues. The CDR3 region is CATTTGSGGYTF. In DNA, the CDR3 is TGTGCCACAACGACAGGGTCGGGTGGCTACACCTTC.

The chain joins TRBV11-3 to TRBJ2-2; 9 nucleotides match TRBD2. Germline-derived CDR1 and CDR2 are SGHNT and YENEEA. V shed 2 bases and J 5 bases; nucleotides not matched to a gene: 6. CDR3 length equals 16 residues. This CDR3 is CASSLSGGRETGELFF. The CDR3 nucleotides read TGTGCCAGCAGCTTATCCGGCGGGAGGGAGACCGGGGAGCTGTTTTTT.

This clonotype has at least ten counts. The chain uses TRBV6-1 and TRBJ2-7; D remains ambiguous. The CDR3 is 15 residues long. Germline loops: CDR1 MNHNS, CDR2 SASEGT. V lost 7 bases, J lost 2 bases, and 18 bases lay in between. CDR3 coding DNA: TGTGCCAGCAAATATAACCCGGGCGCGCCCTACGAGCAGTACTTC. It codes for CASKYNPGAPYEQYF.

This clonotype was seen many times. This chain connects TRBV10-3 to TRBJ2-5; D unclear. V dropped 0 bases and J dropped 2 bases, with 7 bases sitting between them. The germline V gene has CDR1 ENHRY and CDR2 SYGVKD. The CDR3 has 14 residues. This CDR3 is CAISESGGQETQYF. As DNA, the CDR3 is TGTGCCATCAGTGAGTCGGGCGGTCAAGAGACCCAGTACTTC.

This clonotype was counted many times. The V gene is TRBV12-3 or TRBV12-4, the J gene TRBJ2-5; TRBD2 might be the D (5 bases). Trimming cost V 1 base and J 4 bases, with 10 bases left between them. This CDR3 has 14 amino acids. CDR3 nucleotides: TGTGCCAGCAGTTTAGTGGGAGTAGTAGAGACCCAGTACTTC. It yields the protein CASSLVGVVETQYF.

On this clonotype itself: This may stem from a read error, because a much larger clone lies one nucleotide away. The genes are TRBV14 and TRBJ2-5; 10 bases match TRBD2. The CDR3 is made up of 17 amino acids. Germline CDR1 is SGHDN and CDR2 is FVKESK. V lost 4 bases and J lost 5; bases outside the gene matches: 13. The CDR3 nucleotides read TGTGCCAGCAGCCGAGCCGTACTAGCGGGGCCCCAGGAGACCCAGTACTTC. It codes for CASSRAVLAGPQETQYF.